A selection of T cell receptor beta chains follows, all from one sample in a study of cytomegalovirus exposure and HLA in healthy donors. TCRdb's table, derived via immunoSEQ multiplex PCR, lists solely in-frame clones and lacks some. Here the sample spans 150,000 to 200,000 clones, approximately 80% being singletons. Sequences were obtained from PBMCs. These receptors all come from a woman between 45 and 60 years old in good health and CMV-seronegative. CDR3s include the opening cysteine and the closing phenylalanine or tryptophan. The D gene is left open where the match is weak. A row's size may be missing; if present it is once, few, many or a size class.

11	TRBV2	TRBJ1-1	.	.	TGTGCCAGCCCTATGAACACTGAAGCTTTCTTT	CASPMNTEAFF
17	TRBV11-2	TRBJ2-1	.	.	TGTGCCAGCAGCCCTGGGTTAGCGGTAATTGCCTACAATGAGCAGTTCTTC	CASSPGLAVIAYNEQFF
14	TRBV27	TRBJ2-7	.	.	TGTGCCAGCAACCCGGGTGGGGCGCGGTACGAGCAGTACTTC	CASNPGGARYEQYF
19	TRBV9	TRBJ2-1	TRBD2	.	TGTGCCAGCAGCGTAGTCTTCGGGGGACTAGACTCCGCCTACAATGAGCAGTTCTTC	CASSVVFGGLDSAYNEQFF
14	TRBV19	TRBJ2-7	TRBD1	.	TGTGCCAGTAGTACCACAGGGGGGAGGTACGAGCAGTACTTC	CASSTTGGRYEQYF
13	TRBV6-6	TRBJ1-1	.	.	TGTGCCAGCAGTTACCTGACAGCCCGGACCGCTTTCTTT	CASSYLTARTAFF
13	TRBV19	TRBJ1-1	.	.	TGTGCCAGTAGGGACAAGGTGAACACTGAAGCTTTCTTT	CASRDKVNTEAFF
14	TRBV18	TRBJ2-7	TRBD1	few	TGTGCCAGCTCACCAGACAGGGCCGCCTACGAGCAGTACTTC	CASSPDRAAYEQYF
16	TRBV21-1	TRBJ2-7	.	.	TGTGCCAGCAGCAAAGGGGAGGACTCAAAGGCAGGGGAGCAGTACTTC	CASSKGEDSKAGEQYF
15	TRBV19	TRBJ2-3	.	.	TGTGCCAGTAGTATGGGTAGCGCGCACGCGGATACGCAGTATTTT	CASSMGSAHADTQYF
17	TRBV4-3	TRBJ2-3	TRBD2	few	TGCGCCAGCAGCCAAGATCAACTAGCGGGGGCCACAGATACGCAGTATTTT	CASSQDQLAGATDTQYF
14	TRBV5-6	TRBJ2-5	TRBD1	.	TGTGCCAGCAGCCCAGTGACAGGGGGGGAGACCCAGTACTTC	CASSPVTGGETQYF
15	TRBV15	TRBJ1-1	.	.	TGTGCCACCAGCAGAGATGCCCTGGGCAACACTGAAGCTTTCTTT	CATSRDALGNTEAFF
15	TRBV28	TRBJ1-2	TRBD1	.	TGTGCCAGCAGCAAAGACAGGGAGGCTAACTATGGCTACACCTTC	CASSKDREANYGYTF
12	TRBV19	TRBJ2-7	.	.	TGTGCCACTTCGCAGGGTTCCTACGAGCAGTACTTC	CATSQGSYEQYF
16	TRBV27	TRBJ2-7	TRBD2	.	TGTGCCAGCAGTTTATCCTCCGGGAGGCCCCTATACGAGCAGTACTTC	CASSLSSGRPLYEQYF
16	TRBV7-3	TRBJ2-2	TRBD2	.	TGTGCCAGCAGCTTAAGGCTAGCGGGACGCACCGGGGAGCTGTTTTTT	CASSLRLAGRTGELFF
14	TRBV4-1	TRBJ2-5	.	.	TGCGCCAGCAGCCAATACCTAGCTGGCGAGACCCAGTACTTC	CASSQYLAGETQYF
15	TRBV19	TRBJ2-7	.	.	TGTGCCAGTAGTATAGATCGAAGGGACAACTACGAGCAGTACTTC	CASSIDRRDNYEQYF
16	TRBV9	TRBJ1-3	TRBD1	.	TGTGCCAGCAGCCCGACAGGGGGCGCCGGTGGAAACACCATATATTTT	CASSPTGGAGGNTIYF
14	TRBV15	TRBJ2-1	TRBD1	.	TGTGCCACCAGCCGGACAGGGGGCCAGGATGAGCAGTTCTTC	CATSRTGGQDEQFF
13	TRBV29-1	TRBJ2-3	.	.	TGCAGCGTTGGTGGGGCTAGCACAGATACGCAGTATTTT	CSVGGASTDTQYF
15	TRBV28	TRBJ1-6	.	.	TGTGCCAGCAGAGGATCGGCAGGCAACAATTCACCCCTCCACTTT	CASRGSAGNNSPLHF
16	TRBV7-2	TRBJ2-5	.	few	TGTGCCAGCAGCTTAGTGCAGGGCCACCTTTGGGAGACCCAGTACTTC	CASSLVQGHLWETQYF
16	TRBV4-2	TRBJ2-7	TRBD2	.	TGTGCCAGCAGCAGGTCCGGGACTAGCGGGTCCTACGAGCAGTACTTC	CASSRSGTSGSYEQYF
14	TRBV7-6	TRBJ2-1	.	.	TGTGCCAGCAGCGCAGGGTTGCCCTACAATGAGCAGTTCTTC	CASSAGLPYNEQFF
15	TRBV19	TRBJ1-5	.	once	TGTGCCAGTACTCTACAGGGATTTAGCAATCAGCCCCAGCATTTT	CASTLQGFSNQPQHF
16	TRBV5-8	TRBJ1-4	TRBD1	.	TGTGCCAGCAGCTTGGGGGGACAGACAACTAATGAAAAACTGTTTTTT	CASSLGGQTTNEKLFF
19	TRBV4-3	TRBJ2-2	TRBD2	.	TGCGCCAGCAGCCTCGCCGCCCGACTAGCGGGGGGCCGGACCGGGGAGCTGTTTTTT	CASSLAARLAGGRTGELFF
16	TRBV9	TRBJ1-4	TRBD1	once	TGTGCCAGCAGCCCCCGACAGGGGGCCTCTAATGAAAAACTGTTTTTT	CASSPRQGASNEKLFF
14	TRBV30	TRBJ1-1	.	.	TGTGCCTGGAGTGTACCAAACACGAACACTGAAGCTTTCTTT	CAWSVPNTNTEAFF
14	TRBV7-2	TRBJ1-5	.	.	TGTGCCAGCAGCTTCGGGGAGAACAATCAGCCCCAGCATTTT	CASSFGENNQPQHF
13	TRBV30	TRBJ1-3	.	once	TGTGCCTGGAGGTTCCCGCCGGTAAACACCATATATTTT	CAWRFPPVNTIYF
14	TRBV7-2	TRBJ2-2	TRBD1	.	TGTGCCAGCAGCTTCGGGACAGGGTTCGGGGAGCTGTTTTTT	CASSFGTGFGELFF
14	TRBV5-1	TRBJ2-4	TRBD1	.	TGCGCCAGCAGCTTGCGGACAGGCGTGAACATTCAGTACTTC	CASSLRTGVNIQYF
15	TRBV4-3	TRBJ2-3	.	.	TGCGCCAGCAGCCAACAGGGTCGTAGCACAGATACGCAGTATTTT	CASSQQGRSTDTQYF
16	TRBV19	TRBJ1-1	TRBD1	.	TGTGCCAGTAGTACCGAGGCCCAGGGGGCGGCAAGTGAAGCTTTCTTT	CASSTEAQGAASEAFF